Below, 2 T cell receptor beta chains from the same sample are listed, as sequenced in a study of shared clonotypes between healthy human individuals. Naive CD8 cells lacked CD45RO, underwent positive selection for CCR7 and left out terminally differentiated effector memory CD45RA+ cells. Profiling relied on immunoSEQ multiplex PCR, and the TCRdb table lists in-frame clones only, not all of them. The repertoire consists of some 2 million clones, with about 95% occurring once and the leading ten covering more than 0.9%. Input material: naive CD8+ T cells sorted from blood. These receptors all stem from a man aged 18-30 years in good health.

Concerning this clone: The same CDR3 can be traced to other DNA sequences in this sample. The chain recombines TRBV7-9 with TRBJ2-7; D ambiguous. Trimming left V 0 bases short and J 6 bases short, with 6 bases between. The CDR3 is made up of 12 amino acids. Germline loops: CDR1 SEHNR, CDR2 FQNEAQ (reference sequence). This CDR3 is CASSLAGLEQYF. The CDR3 coding sequence is TGTGCCAGCAGCTTAGCCGGGCTCGAGCAGTACTTC.

To note about this clone: Other DNA sequences in the same sample also yield this CDR3. The chain has TRBV5-1 and TRBJ2-7; D is ambiguous. Germline loops: CDR1 SGHRS, CDR2 YFSETQ. The CDR3 sequence is 13 residues long. Trimming shortened V by 1 base and J by 3 bases, and 8 bases separated the two germline ends. This CDR3 reads CASSLRADYEQYF. DNA for the CDR3: TGCGCCAGCAGCTTGAGGGCTGACTACGAGCAGTACTTC.